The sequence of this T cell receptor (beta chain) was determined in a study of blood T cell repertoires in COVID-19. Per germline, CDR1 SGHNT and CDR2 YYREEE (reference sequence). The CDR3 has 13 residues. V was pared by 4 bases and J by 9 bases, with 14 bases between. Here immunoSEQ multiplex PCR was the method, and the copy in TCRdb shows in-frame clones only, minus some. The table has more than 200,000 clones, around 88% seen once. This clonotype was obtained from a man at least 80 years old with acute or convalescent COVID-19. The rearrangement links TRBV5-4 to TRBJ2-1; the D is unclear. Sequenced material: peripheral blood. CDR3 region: CASSLASPGEQFF. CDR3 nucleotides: TGTGCCAGCAGCCTTGCATCACCCGGTGAGCAGTTCTTC. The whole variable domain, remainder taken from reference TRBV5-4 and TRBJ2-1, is ETGVTQSPTHLIKTRGQQVTLRCSSQSGHNTVSWYQQALGQGPQFIFQYYREEENGRGNFPPRFSGLQFPNYSSELNVNALELDDSALYLCASSLASPGEQFFGPGTRLTVL.